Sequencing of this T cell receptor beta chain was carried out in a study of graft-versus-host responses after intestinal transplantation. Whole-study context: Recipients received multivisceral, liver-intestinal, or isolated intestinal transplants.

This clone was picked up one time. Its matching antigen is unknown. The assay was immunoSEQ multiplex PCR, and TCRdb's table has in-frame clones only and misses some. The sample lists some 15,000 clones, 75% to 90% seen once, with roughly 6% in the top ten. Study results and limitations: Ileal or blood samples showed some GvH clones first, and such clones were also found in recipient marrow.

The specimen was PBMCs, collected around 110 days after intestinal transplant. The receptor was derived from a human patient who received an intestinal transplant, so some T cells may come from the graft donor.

The CDR3 protein is CASSPSRTGIAYEQYF. The CDR3 nucleotides read TGTGCCAGCAGTCCGTCCCGGACAGGTATCGCCTACGAGCAGTACTTC. The chain combines TRBV28 with TRBJ2-5; TRBD1 aligns across 7 bases. The DNA end favors TRBJ2-7, so the J call may be wrong. The germline V gene has CDR1 MDHEN and CDR2 SYDVKM. The CDR3 extends over 16 amino acids.